This is a list of T cell receptor beta chains from one sample in a study of OX40 agonist ivuxolimab in advanced cancers. Method: immunoSEQ multiplex PCR; TCRdb's copy keeps in-frame clones and lacks some. The sample carries over 60,000 clones, 85% recorded once. This specimen consisted of CD4+ or CD8+ T cells sorted from blood, obtained in a trial of the OX40 agonist ivuxolimab. The receptors were gathered from an adult with an advanced solid tumor such as melanoma, head and neck, liver or kidney cancer. The CDR3 runs from the conserved cysteine through the conserved F or W. A D gene is named only where the DNA matches it firmly. A clone size is listed for some rows: how often the clone was seen (once, few, many), or a class if it is expanded.

clone size,V gene,J gene,D gene,CDR3 protein,CDR3 DNA
-,TRBV4-2,TRBJ2-1,TRBD2,CASSQAGTRADVEQFF,TGTGCCAGCAGCCAGGCCGGGACTAGAGCCGACGTTGAGCAGTTCTTC
-,TRBV5-5,TRBJ1-1,-,CASNAQGTGTIAFF,TGTGCCAGCAACGCCCAGGGGACTGGCACGATAGCTTTCTTT
-,TRBV5-1,TRBJ1-5,TRBD1,CASSAGGLNQPQHF,TGCGCCAGCAGCGCAGGGGGCCTCAATCAGCCCCAGCATTTT
-,TRBV29-1,TRBJ2-1,TRBD2,CSVEDRAGSNEQFF,TGCAGCGTTGAAGATAGAGCGGGGAGTAATGAGCAGTTCTTC
-,TRBV7-8,TRBJ2-6,-,CASSLLSSGTGANVLTF,TGTGCCAGCAGCTTACTGAGCAGTGGCACTGGGGCCAACGTCCTGACTTTC
few,TRBV5-1,TRBJ1-1,-,CASSPQLNTEAFF,TGCGCCAGCAGCCCCCAGTTGAACACTGAAGCTTTCTTT
-,TRBV10-3,TRBJ2-7,-,CAISEYGPSYEQYF,TGTGCCATCAGTGAGTACGGGCCCTCCTACGAGCAGTACTTC
-,TRBV21-1,TRBJ1-6,-,CASSFSQGSDSPLHF,TGTGCCAGCAGTTTCTCACAGGGTTCTGATTCACCCCTCCACTTT
-,TRBV6-4,TRBJ1-2,-,CASSDSKLGYGYTF,TGTGCCAGCAGTGACTCTAAACTAGGCTATGGCTACACCTTC
-,TRBV5-1,TRBJ2-5,TRBD2,CASSAGLAFETQYF,TGCGCCAGCAGCGCGGGACTAGCGTTCGAGACCCAGTACTTC
-,TRBV7-2,TRBJ2-7,-,CASSLGLGGTYEQYF,TGTGCCAGCAGCTTAGGCTTAGGTGGGACCTACGAGCAGTACTTC
-,TRBV7-8,TRBJ2-5,TRBD2,CASSSRVAGYQETQYF,TGTGCCAGCAGCAGCAGGGTAGCGGGGTACCAAGAGACCCAGTACTTC
-,TRBV19,TRBJ1-4,-,CASSPRGDEKLFF,TGTGCCAGCTCCCCAAGGGGCGATGAAAAACTGTTTTTT
-,TRBV27,TRBJ2-6,-,CASSPRGGAGANVLTF,TGTGCCAGCAGTCCCCGCGGAGGGGCTGGGGCCAACGTCCTGACTTTC
-,TRBV28,TRBJ2-7,TRBD1,CASSFWTGGFYEQYF,TGTGCCAGCAGTTTTTGGACAGGGGGCTTCTACGAGCAGTACTTC
-,TRBV28,TRBJ2-3,TRBD2,CASIRGGASTQYF,TGTGCCAGCATCCGCGGGGGGGCCAGCACGCAGTATTTT
-,TRBV6-1,TRBJ2-1,TRBD2,CASRGSGRINEQFF,TGTGCCAGCAGGGGTAGCGGGAGAATCAATGAGCAGTTCTTC
-,TRBV10-3,TRBJ2-6,-,CAISQGSGANVLTF,TGTGCCATCAGCCAGGGTTCTGGGGCCAACGTCCTGACTTTC
-,TRBV7-6,TRBJ2-6,-,CASSLGTSGANVLTF,TGTGCCAGCAGCTTAGGAACGTCTGGGGCCAACGTCCTGACTTTC
-,TRBV7-2,TRBJ1-5,-,CASSLVHQPQHF,TGTGCCAGCAGCTTAGTCCATCAGCCCCAGCATTTT
-,TRBV7-9,TRBJ2-2,-,CASSPGGATGELFF,TGTGCCAGCAGCCCAGGAGGGGCCACCGGGGAGCTGTTTTTT
-,TRBV5-4,TRBJ2-6,-,CASSVGPRTQSGANVLTF,TGTGCCAGCAGCGTCGGGCCGCGTACCCAATCTGGGGCCAACGTCCTGACTTTC
-,TRBV5-4,TRBJ2-3,-,CASSVVGREYTQYF,TGTGCCAGCAGCGTTGTTGGCAGGGAATATACGCAGTATTTT
-,TRBV28,TRBJ2-1,TRBD1,CASSLTGKYNEQFF,TGTGCCAGCAGCCTGACAGGGAAGTACAATGAGCAGTTCTTC
-,TRBV10-3,TRBJ2-2,TRBD2,CAIKGLADTGELFF,TGTGCCATCAAGGGACTAGCGGATACCGGGGAGCTGTTTTTT